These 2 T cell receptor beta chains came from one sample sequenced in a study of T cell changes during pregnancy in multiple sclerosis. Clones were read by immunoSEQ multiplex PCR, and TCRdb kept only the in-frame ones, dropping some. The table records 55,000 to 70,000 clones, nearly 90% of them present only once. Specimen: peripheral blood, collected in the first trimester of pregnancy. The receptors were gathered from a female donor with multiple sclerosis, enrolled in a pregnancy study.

The CDR3 loop is CASSSPSFGMNTEAFF. Written as DNA, the CDR3 is TGTGCCAGCAGCTCCCCGTCATTCGGGATGAACACTGAAGCTTTCTTT. The chain couples TRBV11-1 to TRBJ1-1; D remains ambiguous. Trimming took off 4 bases at V and 0 bases at J, with 15 bases between the two ends. CDR1 is SGHAT and CDR2 is FQDESV in the germline V gene (reference sequence). This CDR3 region has 16 residues.

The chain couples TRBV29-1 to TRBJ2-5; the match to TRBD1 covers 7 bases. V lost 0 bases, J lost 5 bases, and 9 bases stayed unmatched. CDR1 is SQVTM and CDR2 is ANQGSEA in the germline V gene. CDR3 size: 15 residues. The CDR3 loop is CSVEDQQGVGETQYF. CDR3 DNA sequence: TGCAGCGTTGAAGATCAGCAGGGGGTAGGTGAGACCCAGTACTTC.